Following are 32 T cell receptor beta chains from one sample sequenced in a study of T cell responses to AZD1222 COVID-19 vaccine (dated by TCRdb to the early 2020s). This specimen's time point label, interpreted: baseline before first vaccination. Libraries came from the immunoSEQ multiplex PCR assay. Not all clones reach the TCRdb copy of this immuneACCESS table, which keeps in-frame sequences only. Checked studies attribute under half of the gap to unresolved V genes and leave the rest unexplained. This sample is represented by just over 60,000 clones; about 74% of them were singletons. Together, the top ten hold 11% to 15% of the sample. The sequencing here drew on peripheral blood, taken on day 0 of AZD1222 vaccination. The source of these receptors is an adult in good health.

This clone was counted between two and nine times. This chain connects TRBV3-1 (or the pseudogene TRBV3-2) to TRBJ1-1, with 9 positions matching TRBD1. CDR1 LGHDT and CDR2 YNNKEL come from the germline V gene (reference sequence). The V and J ends lost 3 bases and 10 bases, in that order; junction bases with no gene match: 9. CDR3 length equals 14 residues. CDR3 loop: CASSQEIDRGRAFF. In DNA, the CDR3 is TGTGCCAGCAGCCAGGAAATAGACAGGGGGAGAGCTTTCTTT.

With regard to this clone: Other DNA sequences in this sample translate to the same CDR3. The chain carries TRBV5-1 and TRBJ1-5; D remains ambiguous. The ends were cut back, 4 bases at V and 7 bases at J, with 15 bases in the middle. CDR3 length equals 14 residues. Germline CDR1 and CDR2: SGHRS and YFSETQ. The CDR3 bases are TGCGCCAGCAGCCCGCTCGGGGTTGGGCAGCCCCAGCATTTT. This encodes CASSPLGVGQPQHF.

The chain couples TRBV5-4 to TRBJ2-7; 9 bases fit TRBD1. V shed 4 bases and J 5 bases; nucleotides not matched to a gene: 13. Germline lookup yields CDR1 SGHNT and CDR2 YYREEE (reference sequence). CDR3 length: 16 residues. CDR3 residues: CASSQWTGAGLDEQYF. The CDR3 DNA follows: TGTGCCAGCAGCCAGTGGACAGGGGCCGGTTTAGACGAGCAGTACTTC.

The rearrangement joins TRBV27 to TRBJ2-2; 7 positions match TRBD1. The CDR3 contains 17 residues. From germline, CDR1 is MNHEY and CDR2 SMNVEV (reference sequence). With 7 bases clipped from V and 4 bases from J, the junction kept 15 bases outside the gene matches. CDR3 sequence reads: CASTPRGNRGRTGELFF. CDR3 sequence (DNA): TGTGCCAGCACCCCTAGAGGGAACAGGGGACGCACCGGGGAGCTGTTTTTT.

The chain carries TRBV6-5 and TRBJ1-1, with 8 positions matching TRBD1. This CDR3 spans 15 amino acids. Germline V lookup: CDR1 MNHEY, CDR2 SVGAGI. The J segment lost 5 bases and the V segment lost 2 bases, leaving 7 bases of the junction unmatched. This CDR3 is CASSYRNRGGTEAFF. The DNA for the CDR3 is TGTGCCAGCAGTTACCGAAACAGGGGGGGTACTGAAGCTTTCTTT.

The rearrangement uses TRBV30 and TRBJ2-3; D unresolved. V lost 2 bases and J 1 base, leaving 7 bases between the germline ends. CDR3 length: 13 amino acids. The germline V gene encodes CDR1 GTSNPN and CDR2 SVGIG (reference sequence). CDR3 sequence (DNA): TGTGCCTGGAGTATGGCGGGCACAGATACGCAGTATTTT. Its translation: CAWSMAGTDTQYF.

This clone was seen a few times. This CDR3 is CASSDRGKSRYLGNQPQHF. CDR3 nucleotide sequence: TGTGCCAGCAGTGACCGGGGTAAGAGCAGATACTTGGGCAATCAGCCCCAGCATTTT. V and J are TRBV6-1 and TRBJ1-5, with D unclear. Germline-derived CDR1 and CDR2 are MNHNS and SASEGT. CDR3 length equals 19 residues. V was cut by 3 bases and J by 2 bases, with 23 bases left in between.

On this clone itself: The same CDR3 also results from other DNA sequences found in this sample. This sequence joins TRBV5-1 and TRBJ1-2; 11 nucleotides agree with TRBD1. The V gene's germline CDR1 is SGHRS and CDR2 YFSETQ. This CDR3 has 14 residues. After removal of 3 bases from V and 7 bases from J, the junction contained 5 bases not matched to a gene. CDR3 residues: CASSSGTGGLGYTF. CDR3 bases: TGCGCCAGCAGCTCCGGGACAGGGGGTCTTGGCTACACCTTC.

V usage is TRBV28 and J usage is TRBJ2-7; TRBD2 agrees at 13 bases. The CDR3 has 15 residues. From germline, CDR1 is MDHEN and CDR2 SYDVKM. V was clipped by 4 bases and J by 4 bases; unmatched bases: 4. DNA of the CDR3: TGTGCCAGCAGTTCACTAGCGGGGGGGGCATACGAGCAGTACTTC. Translation: CASSSLAGGAYEQYF.

There are a few counts of this clone. The rearrangement links TRBV28 to TRBJ1-4, with a tentative D call TRBD1 (5 bases). The V and J ends lost 3 bases and 0 bases respectively, with 8 bases between them. Germline values: CDR1 MDHEN, CDR2 SYDVKM. The CDR3 runs to 15 residues. CDR3 sequence: CASSFQGTTNEKLFF. DNA for the CDR3: TGTGCCAGCAGTTTCCAGGGTACAACTAATGAAAAACTGTTTTTT.

This clone has only a few counts. The CDR3 DNA reads as TGTGCCAGCAGCCAAGATGTCGGACAGGGGACCACAGATACGCAGTATTTT. This codes for CASSQDVGQGTTDTQYF. The chain employs TRBV14 and TRBJ2-3; 9 nucleotides line up with TRBD1. J gave up 2 bases and V 0 bases, and 6 bases lay outside the gene matches. Germline CDR1 reads SGHDN; CDR2 reads FVKESK. This CDR3 has 17 residues.

This clone was detected a few times. The chain combines TRBV29-1 with TRBJ2-7, with D maybe TRBD2 (5 bases). Germline values: CDR1 SQVTM, CDR2 ANQGSEA. V lost 3 bases and J 2 bases, leaving 11 bases between the germline ends. The CDR3 is 13 amino acids. CDR3 in DNA: TGCAGCGTTGAGGCTAGCCGTGCCTACGAGCAGTACTTC. Its protein is CSVEASRAYEQYF.

V is TRBV4-1 and J is TRBJ2-7; no definite D call. V was trimmed by 1 base and J by 4 bases, leaving 8 bases between them. CDR1 and CDR2 (germline): MGHRA, YSYEKL. There are 13 residues in the CDR3. The CDR3 spells CASSQVVTYEQYF. CDR3 bases: TGCGCCAGCAGCCAAGTCGTCACTTACGAGCAGTACTTC.

CDR3 in amino acids: CASSRDPLGTDTQYF. The DNA for the CDR3 is TGTGCCAGCAGTCGGGACCCCCTGGGCACAGATACGCAGTATTTT. This chain connects TRBV11-3 to TRBJ2-3, with D possibly being TRBD1 or TRBD2 (5 bases each). The CDR3 runs to 15 residues. Germline V gene sequence: CDR1 SGHNT, CDR2 YENEEA. V shed 6 bases and J shed 1 base, with 14 bases lying between them.

The chain links TRBV5-1 to TRBJ2-5, with 7 bases aligning to TRBD1. The germline gives CDR1 SGHRS, CDR2 YFSETQ. CDR3 length equals 16 residues. V dropped 6 bases and J dropped 3; count of bases not matched to a gene: 14. Here the CDR3 reads CASTSGTANGKETQYF. The CDR3 coding sequence is TGCGCCAGCACTTCCGGGACAGCAAACGGGAAAGAGACCCAGTACTTC.

This chain links TRBV27 with TRBJ1-1, with D uncertain. Germline V lookup: CDR1 MNHEY, CDR2 SMNVEV (reference sequence). Trimming removed 7 bases at V and 4 bases at J, with 13 bases between. CDR3 length: 13 residues. The CDR3 DNA reads TGTGCCAGCAAGATTTCCCGGGGCACTGAAGCTTTCTTT. Translation: CASKISRGTEAFF.

The chain carries TRBV5-4 and TRBJ2-4, with 9 bases lining up with TRBD1. The V gene end was trimmed by 0 bases and the J gene end by 7 bases; junction bases not matched to a gene: 8. Germline CDR1 reads SGHNT; CDR2 reads YYREEE (reference sequence). The CDR3 is 16 amino acids. As DNA, the CDR3 is TGTGCCAGCAGCTTGGGACTGACAGGGGGTCCCAACATTCAGTACTTC. Its translation: CASSLGLTGGPNIQYF.

The chain has TRBV7-2 and TRBJ1-5; TRBD1 is a possible D gene (6 bases). The V and J ends lost 0 bases and 10 bases respectively, with 19 bases between them. Germline-derived CDR1 and CDR2 are SGHTA and FQGNSA. CDR3 length: 16 amino acids. CDR3: CASSLAPRGLQGPQHF. The CDR3 nucleotides read TGTGCCAGCAGCTTAGCGCCTAGGGGGTTGCAGGGTCCCCAGCATTTT.

This chain uses TRBV3-1 (or the pseudogene TRBV3-2) with TRBJ1-4; D gene uncertain. The germline V and J ends were trimmed by 0 bases and 8 bases, with 10 bases remaining between them. CDR1 and CDR2 (germline): LGHDT, YNNKEL (reference sequence). The CDR3 contains 14 residues. The chain's CDR3 is CASSQDLLGEKLFF. CDR3 in DNA: TGTGCCAGCAGCCAAGATCTGCTAGGCGAAAAACTGTTTTTT.

The chain uses TRBV23-1 and TRBJ1-3; D gene uncertain. TRBV23-1 is identified as an open reading frame with a role that is uncertain. The CDR3 extends over 15 amino acids. The V and J ends lost 7 bases and 4 bases respectively, with 17 bases between them. This CDR3 is CASNKNRRTGNTIYF. Here the CDR3 DNA reads TGCGCCAGCAACAAAAATAGGAGAACGGGAAACACCATATATTTT.

For the CDR3, the DNA is TGTGCCAGTAGTAGAAGATGGGGACAGGGGGCCGTTCTGGATCAGCCCCAGCATTTT. Translating gives CASSRRWGQGAVLDQPQHF. The chain uses TRBV19 and TRBJ1-5; TRBD1 agrees at 12 bases. Germline CDR1 reads LNHDA; CDR2 reads SQIVND (reference sequence). The CDR3 runs 19 residues. With 4 bases clipped from V and 5 bases from J, the junction kept 15 bases outside the gene matches.

This clone was detected a few times. The V and J genes are TRBV14 and TRBJ2-1; D gene uncertain. This CDR3 region has 15 residues. From germline, CDR1 is SGHDN and CDR2 FVKESK. V dropped 0 bases and J dropped 0 bases, with 6 bases sitting between them. The chain's CDR3 is CASSQDSSSYNEQFF. Written as DNA, the CDR3 is TGTGCCAGCAGCCAAGACAGCAGCTCCTACAATGAGCAGTTCTTC. Based on the CDR3 plus reference TRBV14 and TRBJ2-1, the full variable domain is EAGVTQFPSHSVIEKGQTVTLRCDPISGHDNLYWYRRVMGKEIKFLLHFVKESKQDESGMPNNRFLAERTGGTYSTLKVQPAELEDSGVYFCASSQDSSSYNEQFFGPGTRLTVL.

V gene TRBV27 combines with J gene TRBJ2-1, with no clear D. The CDR3 has 13 residues. CDR1 and CDR2 from the germline V gene are MNHEY and SMNVEV (reference sequence). V dropped 5 bases and J dropped 7 bases, with 12 bases sitting between them. The CDR3 DNA is TGTGCCAGCAGTCTCCAGACCGGGAATGAGCAGTTCTTC. This sequence encodes CASSLQTGNEQFF.

The CDR3 DNA sequence: TGTGCCAGCAGCGCTAGGGGAATCTCTGGAAACACCATATATTTT. Its translation is CASSARGISGNTIYF. The V call is TRBV7-9, the J call TRBJ1-3, with a weak D call TRBD1 (5 bases). Looked up from germline, CDR1 is SEHNR and CDR2 is FQNEAQ (reference sequence). The CDR3 has 15 residues. With 5 bases removed from V and 0 bases from J, the gap between germline ends came to 11 bases.

The rearrangement uses TRBV12-3 or TRBV12-4 and TRBJ2-1; the D is unclear. V dropped 3 bases and J dropped 0 bases, with 3 bases sitting between them. This CDR3 region has 13 residues. The CDR3 coding sequence is TGTGCCAGCAGTTTTGGCTCCTACAATGAGCAGTTCTTC. Translation gives CASSFGSYNEQFF.

In its sample, this clone was seen many times. The chain joins TRBV21-1 to TRBJ1-2; the D call in the table, TRBD1, was not verified against the DNA. TRBV21-1 is a pseudogene locus. This CDR3 contains 16 residues. CDR3 coding DNA: TGTGCCAGCAGCAAAAGTAACGAGACAGGGGGCTTAGGCTACACCTTC. Its translation: CASSKSNETGGLGYTF.

The genes are TRBV6-5 and TRBJ1-2; D not certain. There are 13 residues in the CDR3. The germline CDR1 and CDR2 sequences are MNHEY and SVGAGI. Trimming pared 2 bases from V and 5 bases from J, leaving 9 bases between. The CDR3: CASSYGGAYGYTF. The CDR3 bases are TGTGCCAGCAGTTACGGAGGAGCTTATGGCTACACCTTC.

J is TRBJ1-1 and V is TRBV9, with D possibly TRBD1 on 5 matching bases. V lost 3 bases and J lost 4, with 19 bases in between. The CDR3 consists of 16 residues. The germline V gene encodes CDR1 SGDLS and CDR2 YYNGEE. CDR3 sequence: CASSASSGTTVTEAFF. Written as DNA, the CDR3 is TGTGCCAGCAGCGCCTCTTCAGGGACGACCGTCACTGAAGCTTTCTTT.

The J gene is TRBJ2-3, the V gene TRBV5-4, with D unclear. The CDR3 extends over 13 amino acids. The germline gives CDR1 SGHNT, CDR2 YYREEE (reference sequence). V gave up 3 bases and J gave up 4 bases, with 9 bases separating them. This CDR3 is CASSSFSADTQYF. The DNA of the CDR3 is TGTGCCAGCAGCTCGTTTTCAGCAGATACGCAGTATTTT.

J is TRBJ2-5 and V is TRBV19, with TRBD2 as a possible D gene (6 bases). Looked up from germline, CDR1 is LNHDA and CDR2 is SQIVND (reference sequence). The CDR3 length is 14 residues. V was clipped by 5 bases and J by 5 bases, with 15 bases between them. The CDR3 protein is CASSPRDDTETQYF. CDR3 in DNA: TGTGCCAGTAGTCCGCGGGACGATACGGAGACCCAGTACTTC.

This clone was seen only once. The chain joins TRBV7-8 to TRBJ2-1; 9 bases agree with TRBD1. The length of the CDR3 is 13 residues. The V gene end was trimmed by 5 bases and the J gene end by 9 bases; junction bases not matched to a gene: 5. Germline V gene sequence: CDR1 SGHVS, CDR2 FQNEAQ. CDR3 in DNA: TGTGCCAGCAGCGGACAGGGGCGCACTGAGCAGTTCTTC. Translation gives CASSGQGRTEQFF. The full variable domain, its missing parts supplied by reference TRBV7-8 and TRBJ2-1, is GAGVSQSPRYKVAKRGQDVALRCDPISGHVSLFWYQQALGQGPEFLTYFQNEAQLDKSGLPSDRFFAERPEGSVSTLKIQRTQQEDSAVYLCASSGQGRTEQFFGPGTRLTVL.

The chain combines TRBV28 with TRBJ2-2; D ambiguous. Germline V gene lookup returns CDR1 MDHEN and CDR2 SYDVKM. Trimming pared 2 bases from V and 1 base from J, leaving 2 bases between. The CDR3 totals 13 residues. In DNA, the CDR3 is TGTGCCAGCAGTTTACTGAACACCGGGGAGCTGTTTTTT. Translation gives CASSLLNTGELFF.